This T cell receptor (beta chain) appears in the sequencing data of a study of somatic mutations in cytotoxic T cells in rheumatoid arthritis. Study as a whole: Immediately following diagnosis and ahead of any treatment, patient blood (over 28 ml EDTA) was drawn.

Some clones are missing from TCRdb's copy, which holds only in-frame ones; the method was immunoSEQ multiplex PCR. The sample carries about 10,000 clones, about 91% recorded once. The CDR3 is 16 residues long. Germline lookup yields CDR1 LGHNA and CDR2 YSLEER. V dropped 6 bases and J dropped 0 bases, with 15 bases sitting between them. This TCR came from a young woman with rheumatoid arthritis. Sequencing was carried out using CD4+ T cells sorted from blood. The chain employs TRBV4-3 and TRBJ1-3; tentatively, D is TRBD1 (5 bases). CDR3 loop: CASSLGHLSSGNTIYF. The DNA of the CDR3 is TGCGCCAGCAGTTTAGGACACCTGAGCTCTGGAAACACCATATATTTT.